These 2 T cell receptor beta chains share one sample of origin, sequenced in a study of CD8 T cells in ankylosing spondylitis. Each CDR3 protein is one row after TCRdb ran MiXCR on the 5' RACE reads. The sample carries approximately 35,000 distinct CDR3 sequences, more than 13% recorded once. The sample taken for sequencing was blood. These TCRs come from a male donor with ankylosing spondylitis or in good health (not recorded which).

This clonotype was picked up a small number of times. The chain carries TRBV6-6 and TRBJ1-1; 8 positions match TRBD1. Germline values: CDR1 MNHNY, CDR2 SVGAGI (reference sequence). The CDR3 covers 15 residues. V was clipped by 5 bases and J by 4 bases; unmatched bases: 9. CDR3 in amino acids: CASSKGQVAITEAFF. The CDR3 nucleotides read TGTGCCAGCAGTAAGGGACAGGTAGCAATCACTGAAGCTTTCTTT.

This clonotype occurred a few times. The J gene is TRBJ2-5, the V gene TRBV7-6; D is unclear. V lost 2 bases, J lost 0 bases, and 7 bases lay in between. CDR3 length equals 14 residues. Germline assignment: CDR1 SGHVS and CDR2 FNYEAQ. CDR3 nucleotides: TGTGCCAGCAGCTTATCGGCGTACCAAGAGACCCAGTACTTC. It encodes CASSLSAYQETQYF.